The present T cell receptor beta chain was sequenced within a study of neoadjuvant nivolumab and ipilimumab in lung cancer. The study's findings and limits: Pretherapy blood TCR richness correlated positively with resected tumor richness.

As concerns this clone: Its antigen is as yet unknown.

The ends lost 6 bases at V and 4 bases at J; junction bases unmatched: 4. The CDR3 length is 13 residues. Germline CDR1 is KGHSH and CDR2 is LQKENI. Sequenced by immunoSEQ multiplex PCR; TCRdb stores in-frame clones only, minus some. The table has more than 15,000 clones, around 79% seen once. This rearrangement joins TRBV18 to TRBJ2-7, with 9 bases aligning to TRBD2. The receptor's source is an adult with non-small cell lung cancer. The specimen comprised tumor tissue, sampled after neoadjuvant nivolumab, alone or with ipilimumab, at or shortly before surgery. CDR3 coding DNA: TGTGCCAGCTCGAGGACTAGCGAATACGAGCAGTACTTC. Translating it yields CASSRTSEYEQYF.